Below, 30 T cell receptor beta chains from the same sample are listed, as sequenced in a study of T cell responses to AZD1222 COVID-19 vaccine. The data were produced by immunoSEQ multiplex PCR, yet TCRdb's version contains in-frame clones alone and is incomplete. The sample lists 130,000 to 150,000 clones, 80% to 90% seen once, with approximately 5.1% in the top ten. Sample: peripheral blood, taken on day 0 of AZD1222 vaccination. The origin of the receptors is an adult in good health.

The CDR3 coding sequence is TGCGCCAGCAGTGAGAATTTGAACACTGAAGCTTTCTTT. Translation gives CASSENLNTEAFF. The chain uses TRBV10-1 and TRBJ1-1; D ambiguous. The CDR3 covers 13 residues. The germline V and J ends were trimmed by 2 bases and 0 bases, with 4 bases remaining between them. Germline V gene lookup returns CDR1 WNHNN and CDR2 SYGVQD (reference sequence).

The chain couples TRBV19 to TRBJ2-3; D is uncertain. Germline V CDR1 and CDR2: LNHDA, SQIVND (reference sequence). The CDR3 spans 14 residues. Trimming took off 2 bases at V and 4 bases at J, with 10 bases between the two ends. The CDR3 DNA reads as TGTGCCAGTAGTATACTTAATCGGGCAGATACGCAGTATTTT. This encodes CASSILNRADTQYF.

The CDR3 DNA reads TGTGCCAGCTCTTTGCAGGGGCAAGAGACCCAGTACTTC. This gives the protein CASSLQGQETQYF. The chain is built from TRBV18 and TRBJ2-5; D possibly corresponds to TRBD1 (6 bases). Germline lookup yields CDR1 KGHSH and CDR2 LQKENI. The CDR3 is 13 residues long. The V end was cut by 6 bases, the J end by 2 bases, with 10 bases between.

The chain carries TRBV28 and TRBJ2-2; TRBD1 is a possible D gene (6 bases). Germline V gene sequence: CDR1 MDHEN, CDR2 SYDVKM. V was pared by 6 bases and J by 4 bases, with 18 bases between. This CDR3 spans 16 amino acids. CDR3 amino acids: CASRRPRGTGTGELFF. CDR3 in DNA: TGTGCCAGCAGACGCCCCAGGGGTACGGGCACCGGGGAGCTGTTTTTT.

The chain is built from TRBV21-1 and TRBJ2-7; the table's D call, TRBD2, has no DNA check behind it. TRBV21-1 is reported as a pseudogene. The CDR3 has 12 residues. The CDR3 DNA reads TGTGCCAGCAGCGACGACGGGGTGCTGGAGTACTTC. Protein: CASSDDGVLEYF.

The CDR3 sequence: CASSRSTKAGTQYF. For the CDR3, the DNA is TGTGCCAGCAGCCGTAGCACGAAGGCAGGGACCCAGTACTTC. The V and J genes are TRBV3-1 (or the pseudogene TRBV3-2) and TRBJ2-5; D call uncertain. The germline gives CDR1 LGHDT, CDR2 YNNKEL (reference sequence). Trimming stripped 4 bases from V and 7 bases from J, with 16 bases between. The CDR3 spans 14 residues.

The V call is TRBV19, the J call TRBJ1-4, with D possibly TRBD1 on 5 matching bases. V lost 7 bases and J lost 8, with 20 bases in between. Germline values: CDR1 LNHDA, CDR2 SQIVND (reference sequence). The CDR3 extends over 15 amino acids. DNA for the CDR3: TGTGCCAGTAAACCCTCCGGGGGAATAGGGGAAAAACTGTTTTTT. It is translated as CASKPSGGIGEKLFF.

CDR3 protein: CASSLQGRGTGELFF. Written as DNA, the CDR3 is TGTGCCAGTAGTTTACAGGGTCGCGGCACCGGGGAGCTGTTTTTT. The chain recombines TRBV19 with TRBJ2-2, with D perhaps TRBD1 (6 bases). Germline V gene lookup returns CDR1 LNHDA and CDR2 SQIVND (reference sequence). This CDR3 spans 15 amino acids. V lost 5 bases, J lost 4 bases, and 14 bases lay in between.

The rearrangement joins TRBV27 to TRBJ1-2; D may be TRBD1 (5 bases). The germline V and J ends were trimmed by 2 bases and 4 bases, with 11 bases remaining between them. The CDR3 has 14 residues. Germline lookup yields CDR1 MNHEY and CDR2 SMNVEV (reference sequence). CDR3 region: CASSLVGEGYGYTF. In DNA, the CDR3 is TGTGCCAGCAGTTTAGTAGGGGAGGGCTATGGCTACACCTTC.

With regard to this clone: The junction departs from the called germline gene at one end, perhaps through a read error. CDR3 bases: TGTGCCAGCAGCGAAGACAGAATGAACACTGAAGCTTTCTTT. This codes for CASSEDRMNTEAFF. This sequence joins TRBV14 and TRBJ1-1, with D maybe TRBD1 (5 bases). The CDR3 totals 14 residues. Germline lookup yields CDR1 SGHDN and CDR2 FVKESK.

The CDR3 DNA reads TGTGCCAGTAGATGGGGACAGGGTAGAAACACTGAAGCTTTCTTT. The encoded protein is CASRWGQGRNTEAFF. This chain uses TRBV19 with TRBJ1-1; 9 bases fit TRBD1. V dropped 6 bases and J dropped 2; count of bases not matched to a gene: 7. The CDR3 sequence is 15 residues long. Germline assignment: CDR1 LNHDA and CDR2 SQIVND (reference sequence).

CDR3 residues: CASSHGGRYNQPQHF. CDR3 DNA: TGTGCCAGCAGCCACGGGGGACGGTACAATCAGCCCCAGCATTTT. The chain uses TRBV7-2 and TRBJ1-5, with a possible D match to TRBD1 (5 bases). This CDR3 contains 15 residues. Germline V lookup: CDR1 SGHTA, CDR2 FQGNSA. The V and J ends lost 5 bases and 3 bases respectively, with 14 bases between them.

The chain has TRBV6-4 and TRBJ2-1; D gene uncertain. The CDR3 loop spans 13 amino acids. V was shortened by 3 bases and J by 10 bases, with 13 bases between the two germline ends. The V gene's germline CDR1 is MRHNA and CDR2 SNTAGT. In DNA, the CDR3 is TGTGCCAGCAGTGAGTCCCTAGTTGGCGAGCAGTTCTTC. It specifies CASSESLVGEQFF.

This clone appeared a single time. The chain employs TRBV6-5 and TRBJ1-6; D is possibly TRBD1 (6 bases). Germline V gene sequence: CDR1 MNHEY, CDR2 SVGAGI. V gave up 11 bases and J gave up 4 bases, with 15 bases separating them. CDR3 length: 14 amino acids. CDR3 nucleotides: TGTGCCTGTCGAGGACAGTCTTATAATTCACCCCTCCACTTT. This sequence encodes CACRGQSYNSPLHF.

The J gene is TRBJ1-2, the V gene TRBV6-1, with a weak D call TRBD1 (5 bases). This CDR3 region has 14 residues. V was cut by 3 bases and J by 1 base, with 9 bases left in between. Germline CDR1 reads MNHNS; CDR2 reads SASEGT. The CDR3 sequence is CASSDRQLNYGYTF. The CDR3, as DNA: TGTGCCAGCAGTGACCGACAGCTTAACTATGGCTACACCTTC.

This chain joins TRBV2 and TRBJ2-1; no reliable D call. Trimming took off 6 bases at V and 0 bases at J, with 9 bases between the two ends. Germline V lookup: CDR1 SNHLY, CDR2 FYNNEI. The CDR3 consists of 14 residues. For the CDR3, the DNA is TGTGCCAGCAGCCTCTGGGTCTCCTACAATGAGCAGTTCTTC. Translation: CASSLWVSYNEQFF.

The chain couples TRBV28 to TRBJ1-4, with a possible D match to TRBD1 (5 bases). The CDR3 length is 14 residues. The V gene lost 6 bases and the J gene lost 13 bases, with 21 bases spanning the gap. Germline CDR1 reads MDHEN; CDR2 reads SYDVKM. CDR3: CASSPDRSGRGLFF. The CDR3 DNA follows: TGTGCCAGCAGCCCTGACAGATCAGGGAGGGGACTGTTTTTT.

This chain connects TRBV28 to TRBJ2-1; the D call may be TRBD1 or TRBD2 (6 bases each). The CDR3 is made up of 17 amino acids. Germline V gene sequence: CDR1 MDHEN, CDR2 SYDVKM. The germline V and J ends were trimmed by 2 bases and 0 bases, with 14 bases remaining between them. In nucleotides, the CDR3 is TGTGCCAGCAGTTTAAGCCGGGGGCCTCACTCCTACAATGAGCAGTTCTTC. It specifies CASSLSRGPHSYNEQFF.

The chain is built from TRBV7-9 and TRBJ2-6; possible D gene TRBD1, 6 bases. The germline V gene has CDR1 SEHNR and CDR2 FQNEAQ (reference sequence). The V and J ends lost 4 bases and 1 base respectively, with 8 bases between them. The CDR3 is 15 amino acids. This CDR3 is CASSYRESGANVLTF. The DNA for the CDR3 is TGTGCCAGCAGCTACAGGGAATCTGGGGCCAACGTCCTGACTTTC.

The chain recombines TRBV5-6 with TRBJ2-3; 7 bases align to TRBD2. V was pared by 2 bases and J by 2 bases, with 5 bases of the junction left unmatched. This CDR3 spans 15 amino acids. CDR1 is SGHDT and CDR2 is YYEEEE in the germline V gene. CDR3 nucleotides: TGTGCCAGCAGCTTCGGGCTAGCGGACACAGATACGCAGTATTTT. Its translation: CASSFGLADTDTQYF.

The V call is TRBV29-1, the J call TRBJ1-1, with TRBD1 matching over 7 bases. The J segment lost 0 bases and the V segment lost 7 bases, leaving 2 bases of the junction unmatched. CDR3 length: 12 residues. Germline V CDR1 and CDR2: SQVTM, ANQGSEA. DNA for the CDR3: TGCAGCGCGGGACAGTTGAACACTGAAGCTTTCTTT. Translating it yields CSAGQLNTEAFF.

This clone was counted only a few times. J is TRBJ2-7 and V is TRBV7-2; D not resolved. From germline, CDR1 is SGHTA and CDR2 FQGNSA. Between the trimmed V and J ends, which lost 2 bases and 0 bases, there was a span of 11 bases. CDR3 length: 15 residues. CDR3 sequence (DNA): TGTGCCAGCAGCTTAAGTGGCGGCAGCTCCTACGAGCAGTACTTC. It specifies CASSLSGGSSYEQYF.

The CDR3 sequence is CASSQVIGTSGGQKETQYF. In nucleotides, the CDR3 is TGCGCCAGCAGCCAAGTCATCGGGACTAGCGGGGGACAAAAAGAGACCCAGTACTTC. The chain is built from TRBV4-1 and TRBJ2-5, with TRBD2 matching over 14 bases. V shed 1 base, J shed 3 bases, and the junction held 10 bases outside the gene matches. The CDR3 runs to 19 residues. CDR1 and CDR2 from the germline V gene are MGHRA and YSYEKL.

This sequence joins TRBV5-4 and TRBJ2-1, with 13 bases identical to TRBD2. This CDR3 region has 17 residues. Trimming removed 4 bases from V and 7 bases from J; junction bases left unmatched: 11. The germline CDR1 and CDR2 sequences are SGHNT and YYREEE (reference sequence). The CDR3 region has the DNA TGTGCCAGCAGCCCTCCAGGACTAGCGGGAGCAAATAATGAGCAGTTCTTC. Protein: CASSPPGLAGANNEQFF.

The chain couples TRBV6-5 to TRBJ1-4; the match to TRBD1 covers 10 bases. Germline values: CDR1 MNHEY, CDR2 SVGAGI. This CDR3 region has 13 residues. V shed 6 bases and J 16 bases; nucleotides not matched to a gene: 11. The CDR3 nucleotides are TGTGCCAGCAGCCGTGGACAGGGGGGAATGGAGTTTTTT. This codes for CASSRGQGGMEFF.

The count of this clone is one. V is TRBV15 and J is TRBJ2-2; D is perhaps TRBD1 (5 bases). Germline V gives CDR1 LNHNV, CDR2 YYDKDF (reference sequence). The CDR3 spans 16 residues. V lost 3 bases and J 5 bases, leaving 16 bases between the germline ends. CDR3 coding DNA: TGTGCCACCAGCAGGGGGCAGGGATCGGGTACCGGGGAGCTGTTTTTT. Translation: CATSRGQGSGTGELFF.

The chain employs TRBV7-9 and TRBJ1-2, with D maybe TRBD1 (6 bases). With 4 bases removed from V and 5 bases from J, the gap between germline ends came to 17 bases. In germline, CDR1 is SEHNR, CDR2 FQNEAQ (reference sequence). CDR3 length: 15 amino acids. CDR3 DNA: TGTGCCAGCAGCTCGACCTACAGGGACCCTTATGGCTACACCTTC. This translates into CASSSTYRDPYGYTF.

This rearrangement joins TRBV11-1 to TRBJ2-2, with 9 bases identical to TRBD2. J was trimmed by 3 bases and V by 0 bases; bases with no gene match: 5. The CDR3 spans 17 residues. Germline loops: CDR1 SGHAT, CDR2 FQDESV (reference sequence). The DNA for the CDR3 is TGTGCCAGCAGCTTAGCGCTGACTAGCGGCCACACCGGGGAGCTGTTTTTT. As protein: CASSLALTSGHTGELFF.

The chain joins TRBV28 to TRBJ2-5, with D perhaps TRBD2 (6 bases). CDR1 and CDR2 (germline): MDHEN, SYDVKM. The CDR3 covers 13 residues. Trimming pared 6 bases from V and 4 bases from J, leaving 12 bases between. The CDR3 protein is CASRELASETQYF. CDR3 DNA: TGTGCCAGCAGAGAACTAGCATCAGAGACCCAGTACTTC.

The chain uses TRBV23-1 and TRBJ1-3, with D tentatively TRBD1 (6 bases). TRBV23-1 is an ORF, with its function uncertain. The length of the CDR3 is 16 residues. Trimming shortened V by 3 bases and J by 3 bases, and 15 bases separated the two germline ends. Written as DNA, the CDR3 is TGCGCCAGCAGTCATACCACAGGGTTGGGTGGAAACACCATATATTTT. Amino acid sequence: CASSHTTGLGGNTIYF.